The clone carrying this T cell receptor (beta chain) was seen many times. No antigen is known for it. The time point: newly diagnosed GD, antithyroid drugs for less than 3 months. Isolated PBMC RNA provided the starting material for the TCR library. The CDR3 extends over 14 amino acids. V was cut by 5 bases and J by 4 bases, with 14 bases left in between. Germline lookup yields CDR1 MNHNS and CDR2 SASEGT. Building of the TCR beta libraries involved iRepertoire HTBI primers and Arm-PCR of CDR3 regions. TCRdb re-derived calls from the multiplex PCR reads in MiXCR, one entry per CDR3 protein. The sample lists about 450,000 distinct CDR3 sequences, approximately 14% occurring once. The data stem from a study of regulatory T cells in long-lasting Graves disease. Study information: Antithyroid drug intake by newly diagnosed Graves' patients had lasted under 3 months. Study outcomes and limitations: It was in persistent disease that TRBV28, TRBJ1-2 and TRBJ2-5 were favored.

These sequences were also reported in another study, on T cells in Graves' hyperthyroidism and ophthalmopathy. That source notes: It was considered stable Graves' hyperthyroidism when ophthalmopathy did not progress within 18 months. With the HTBI primer set, the TCR CDR3 went through a first round of RT-PCR.

The chain uses TRBV6-1 and TRBJ1-1, with D possibly matching TRBD1 (6 bases). The sample consisted of peripheral blood mononuclear cells (PBMCs), taken at new diagnosis, from a patient treated with antithyroid drugs. The source of this sequence is a woman aged 50 to 60 with Graves disease. CDR3 DNA: TGTGCCAGCAGTCTGGGACAAGCCGGCACTGAAGCTTTCTTT. Translated: CASSLGQAGTEAFF.